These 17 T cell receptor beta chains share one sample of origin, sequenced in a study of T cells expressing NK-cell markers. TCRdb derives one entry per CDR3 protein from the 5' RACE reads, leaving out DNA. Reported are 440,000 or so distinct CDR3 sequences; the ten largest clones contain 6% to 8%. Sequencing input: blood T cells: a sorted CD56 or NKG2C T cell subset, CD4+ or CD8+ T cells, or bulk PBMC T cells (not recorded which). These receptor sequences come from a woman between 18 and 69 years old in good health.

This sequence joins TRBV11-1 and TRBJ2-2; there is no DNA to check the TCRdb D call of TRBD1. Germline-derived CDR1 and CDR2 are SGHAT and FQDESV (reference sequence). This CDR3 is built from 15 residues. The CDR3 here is CASSLVRGFTGELFF.

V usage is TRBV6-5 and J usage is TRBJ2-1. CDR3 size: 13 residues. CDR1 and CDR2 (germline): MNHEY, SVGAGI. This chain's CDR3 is CASSYGQATEQFF.

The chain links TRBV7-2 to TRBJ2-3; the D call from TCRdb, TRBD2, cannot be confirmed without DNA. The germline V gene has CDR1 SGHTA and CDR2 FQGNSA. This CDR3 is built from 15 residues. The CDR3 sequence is CASSLWRGSTDTQYF.

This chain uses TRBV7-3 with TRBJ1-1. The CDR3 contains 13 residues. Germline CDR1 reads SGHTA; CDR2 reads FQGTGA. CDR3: CASSPRLGAEAFF.

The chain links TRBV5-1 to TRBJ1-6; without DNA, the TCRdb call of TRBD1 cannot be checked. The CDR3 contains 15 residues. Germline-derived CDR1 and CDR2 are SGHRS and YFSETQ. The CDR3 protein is CASSAGQTIASPLHF.

CDR3 amino acids: CASSPRMDSRRETQYF. This chain connects TRBV12-3 or TRBV12-4 to TRBJ2-5; TCRdb names TRBD1, which stays unverified in the absence of DNA. This CDR3 region has 16 residues.

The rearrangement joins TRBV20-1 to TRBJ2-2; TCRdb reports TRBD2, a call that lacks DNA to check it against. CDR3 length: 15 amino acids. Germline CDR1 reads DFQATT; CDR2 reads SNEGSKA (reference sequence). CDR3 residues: CSAKGLAGAVGELFF.

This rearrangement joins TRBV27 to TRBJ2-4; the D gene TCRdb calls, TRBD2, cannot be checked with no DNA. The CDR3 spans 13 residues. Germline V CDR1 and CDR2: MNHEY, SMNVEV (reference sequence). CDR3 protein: CASMAGAKNIQYF.

The CDR3 here is CSARVASGGGHEQFF. V gene TRBV20-1 combines with J gene TRBJ2-1; TCRdb's D gene call, TRBD2, goes unchecked for lack of DNA. This CDR3 region has 15 residues. The germline V gene has CDR1 DFQATT and CDR2 SNEGSKA (reference sequence).

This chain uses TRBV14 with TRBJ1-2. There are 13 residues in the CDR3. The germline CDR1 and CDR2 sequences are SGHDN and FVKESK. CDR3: CASSQDRSGGYTF.

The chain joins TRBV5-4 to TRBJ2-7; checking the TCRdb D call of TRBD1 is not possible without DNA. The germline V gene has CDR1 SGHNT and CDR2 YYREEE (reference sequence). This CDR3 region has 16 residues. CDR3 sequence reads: CASSLAVSGEGYEQYF.

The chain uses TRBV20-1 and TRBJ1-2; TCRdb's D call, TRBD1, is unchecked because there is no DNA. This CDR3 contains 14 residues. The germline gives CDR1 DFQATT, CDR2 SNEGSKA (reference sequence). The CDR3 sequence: CSAGPPGADYGYTF.

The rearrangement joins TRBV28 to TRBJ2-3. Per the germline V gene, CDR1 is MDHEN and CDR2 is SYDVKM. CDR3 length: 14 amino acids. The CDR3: CASLGVFTTDTQYF.

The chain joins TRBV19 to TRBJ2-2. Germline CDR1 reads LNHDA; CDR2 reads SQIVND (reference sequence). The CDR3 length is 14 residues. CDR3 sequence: CASSISLEPGELFF.

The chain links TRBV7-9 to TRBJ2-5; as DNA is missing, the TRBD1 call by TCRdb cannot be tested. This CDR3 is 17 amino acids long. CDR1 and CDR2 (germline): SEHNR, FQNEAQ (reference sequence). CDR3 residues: CASSPRTGEGTQETQYF.

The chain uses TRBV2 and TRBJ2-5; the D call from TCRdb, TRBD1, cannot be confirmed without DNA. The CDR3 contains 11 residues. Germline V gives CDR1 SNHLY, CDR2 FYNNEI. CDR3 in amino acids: CATLARKTQYF.

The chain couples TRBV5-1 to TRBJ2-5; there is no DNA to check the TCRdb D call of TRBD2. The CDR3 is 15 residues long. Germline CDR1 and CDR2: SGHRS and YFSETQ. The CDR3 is CASKWSSGGQETQYF.